This T cell receptor beta chain comes out of a study of T cells in Graves' hyperthyroidism and ophthalmopathy. General study results and limits: Appearing also in blood were most of the thyroid clonotypes expanded above 0.001. The model foresaw ophthalmopathy a median about 6.1 months prior to onset.

This clonotype was counted only a few times. What it binds is unknown. Template material for amplifying TCR beta CDR3 regions consisted of RNA transcripts. Using the HTBI primer set, a first-round RT-PCR was run on the TCR CDR3. In TCRdb, the multiplex PCR reads were re-called with MiXCR into one record per CDR3 protein. Of around 700,000 distinct CDR3 sequences in the sample, roughly a third were seen once. This TCR came from a woman in her thirties or forties with Graves' hyperthyroidism. The source material was blood.

Here the CDR3 DNA reads TGTGCCAGCAGTAAGCAGGGATACCAAGAGACCCAGTACTTC. Encoded protein: CASSKQGYQETQYF. The J gene is TRBJ2-5, the V gene TRBV6-6; a weak D match, TRBD1 (5 bases). Germline CDR1 reads MNHNY; CDR2 reads SVGAGI (reference sequence). Trimming took off 5 bases at V and 0 bases at J, with 10 bases between the two ends. The CDR3 loop spans 14 amino acids.